This T cell receptor (beta chain) was sequenced in a study of CD8 T cells in Susac syndrome. Broader study findings: The study's TCR sequencing and HLA analysis drew on a certain number of individuals. That number was acknowledged as relatively small.

RNA was extracted with the RNeasy kit, and a quantity of roughly 0.45 to 1 ug was reverse transcribed using random hexamers. Multiplex immunoSEQ PCR targeted 54 Vbeta and 13 Jbeta TCR beta segments. TCRdb ran MiXCR on the immunoSEQ multiplex PCR reads and lists one entry per CDR3 protein. The sample holds approximately 190,000 distinct CDR3 sequences, over 75% seen once. Sequencing targeted TCR beta in T cells from blood (CD8+ and CD4+). The CDR3 consists of 14 residues. The junction had 6 bases not matched to a gene; V was cut back by 6 bases and J by 4 bases. Germline CDR1 MNHEY, CDR2 SVGAGI. About this clonotype itself: Its antigen is unknown.

The chain joins TRBV6-5 to TRBJ1-2; 9 bases map to TRBD1. The specimen was CD4+ T cells from PBMCs. This TCR derives from a human donor with Susac syndrome. The CDR3 is CASRKDRGIYGYTF. CDR3 DNA: TGTGCCAGCAGAAAGGACAGGGGAATCTATGGCTACACCTTC.